Listed here are 4 T cell receptor beta chains from one sample, sequenced in a study of cytomegalovirus exposure and HLA in healthy donors. Primers for the PCR totalled 60 Vbeta and 13 Jbeta. Libraries were prepared by immunoSEQ multiplex PCR; TCRdb keeps only in-frame clonotypes and omits some of them. The table includes around 180,000 clones, around 80% detected once. Sequencing was done on a sample of PBMCs. The receptors were sampled from a boy aged 2 to 10 in good health and CMV-seronegative.

The rearrangement links TRBV4-3 to TRBJ1-2; D not certain. V was trimmed by 2 bases and J by 5 bases, leaving 12 bases between them. The CDR3 runs to 14 residues. Germline CDR1 is LGHNA and CDR2 is YSLEER. DNA of the CDR3: TGCGCCAGCAGCCAAAGTTCGGGTCGGTATGGCTACACCTTC. Amino acid sequence: CASSQSSGRYGYTF.

The CDR3 spells CASSPGTGVEKLFF. The CDR3 DNA follows: TGTGCCAGCAGCCCCGGGACAGGGGTTGAAAAACTGTTTTTT. V gene TRBV9 combines with J gene TRBJ1-4, with 10 nucleotides matching TRBD1. V was clipped by 4 bases and J by 7 bases; unmatched bases: 4. From germline, CDR1 is SGDLS and CDR2 YYNGEE. The CDR3 is 14 residues long.

This clone was detected a few times. The chain carries TRBV7-4 and TRBJ2-7; a possible D gene is TRBD2 (5 bases). Germline V gene data show CDR1 as SGHVT and CDR2 as SQSDAQ. The CDR3 is 15 residues long. V was clipped by 2 bases and J by 4 bases, with 15 bases between them. For the CDR3, the DNA is TGTGCCAGCAGCTTATATATCCGACGGGAATACGAGCAGTACGTC. Its protein is CASSLYIRREYEQYV.

The V and J genes are TRBV29-1 and TRBJ1-1; D remains ambiguous. Per the germline V gene, CDR1 is SQVTM and CDR2 is ANQGSEA. Between the trimmed V and J ends, which lost 7 bases and 5 bases, there was a span of 11 bases. The CDR3 spans 11 residues. Here the CDR3 reads CSAAGVTEAFF. CDR3 nucleotides: TGCAGCGCTGCCGGGGTTACTGAAGCTTTCTTT.